One T cell receptor beta chain is described in this entry. The table came from immunoSEQ multiplex PCR; TCRdb's copy has only in-frame clones and leaves some out. The sample records 80,000 to 100,000 clones, nearly 97% being singletons. The data are from a study of technical replicates of blood from several donors. The clonotype originates from a human donor in good health. Sequenced input: T cells isolated from PBMCs.

The CDR3, as DNA: TGTGCCAGCAGCCCCCAGTTCTCTGGAAACACCATATATTTT. Amino acid sequence: CASSPQFSGNTIYF. The chain uses TRBV11-2 and TRBJ1-3; no firm D call. The V end lost 5 bases, the J end lost 0 bases, and 8 bases lay between the germline ends. Germline V lookup: CDR1 SGHAT, CDR2 FQNNGV. The length of the CDR3 is 14 residues. The whole variable domain, remainder taken from reference TRBV11-2 and TRBJ1-3, is EAGVAQSPRYKIIEKRQSVAFWCNPISGHATLYWYQQILGQGPKLLIQFQNNGVVDDSQLPKDRFSAERLKGVDSTLKIQPAKLEDSAVYLCASSPQFSGNTIYFGEGSWLTVV.